In this sample, the clone carrying this TCR beta chain turned up many times. Its antigen is unidentified. The authors amplified TCR beta CDR3 regions, and they did so from RNA transcripts for repertoire sequencing. The library came from an HTBI-primed first-round RT-PCR and a second-round multiplex PCR. One entry per CDR3 protein results from TCRdb running MiXCR on the multiplex PCR reads. The sample holds fewer than 350,000 distinct CDR3 sequences, about a sixth seen once. CDR1 is GTSNPN, CDR2 SVGIG, per germline (reference sequence). This CDR3 contains 12 residues. V was clipped by 8 bases and J by 2 bases; unmatched bases: 4. The sample originates from a study of Graves' ophthalmopathy and Graves' hyperthyroidism. In the study overall: Samples of peripheral blood were obtained at initial diagnosis, prior to treatment of any kind. Study results and caveats: Using 13 signatures, a model distinguished ophthalmopathy from stable hyperthyroidism, reaching around 87% sensitivity and approximately 82% specificity. At about 69% sensitivity and 72% to 75% specificity, the model predicted progression of the ophthalmopathy.

The receptor was isolated from an adult man with Graves' ophthalmopathy. The sequencing input was peripheral blood. This rearrangement joins TRBV30 to TRBJ1-2; TRBD1 agrees at 8 bases. In nucleotides, the CDR3 is TGTGCCCGACAGGGGATCAACTATGGCTACACCTTC. Encoded protein: CARQGINYGYTF.